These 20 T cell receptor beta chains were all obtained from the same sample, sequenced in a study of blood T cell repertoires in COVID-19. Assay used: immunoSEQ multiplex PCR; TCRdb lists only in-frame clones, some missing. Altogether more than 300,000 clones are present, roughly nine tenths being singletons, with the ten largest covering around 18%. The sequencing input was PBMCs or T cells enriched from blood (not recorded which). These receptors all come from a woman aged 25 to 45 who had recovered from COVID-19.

The CDR3 nucleotides read TGTGCCAGCAGACCCCCAGGGAGCGGGAGAGCAGATACGCAGTATTTT. Protein: CASRPPGSGRADTQYF. The genes are TRBV7-9 and TRBJ2-3; 8 bases map to TRBD2. This CDR3 has 16 amino acids. Losses at the gene ends were 6 bases for V and 4 bases for J; bases not matched to a gene: 12. In germline, CDR1 is SEHNR, CDR2 FQNEAQ (reference sequence). Full variable domain (rest looked up from reference TRBV7-9 and TRBJ2-3): DTGVSQNPRHKITKRGQNVTFRCDPISEHNRLYWYRQTLGQGPEFLTYFQNEAQLEKSRLLSDRFSAERPKGSFSTLEIQRTEQGDSAMYLCASRPPGSGRADTQYFGPGTRLTVL.

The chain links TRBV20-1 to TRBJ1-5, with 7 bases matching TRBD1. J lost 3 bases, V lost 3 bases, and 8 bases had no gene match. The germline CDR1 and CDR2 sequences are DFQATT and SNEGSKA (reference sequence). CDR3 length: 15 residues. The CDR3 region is CSASLGGVDNQPQHF. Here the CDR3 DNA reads TGCAGTGCTAGTTTAGGGGGCGTGGACAATCAGCCCCAGCATTTT.

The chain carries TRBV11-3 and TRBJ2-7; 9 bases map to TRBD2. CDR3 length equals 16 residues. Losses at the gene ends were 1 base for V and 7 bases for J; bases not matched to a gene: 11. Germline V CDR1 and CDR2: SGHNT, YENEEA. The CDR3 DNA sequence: TGTGCCAGCAGCTTAGGACTAGCGGTTTCCTACGGGGAGCAGTACTTC. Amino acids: CASSLGLAVSYGEQYF. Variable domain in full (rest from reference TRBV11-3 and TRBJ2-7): EAGVVQSPRYKIIEKKQPVAFWCNPISGHNTLYWYLQNLGQGPELLIRYENEEAVDDSQLPKDRFSAERLKGVDSTLKIQPAELGDSAVYLCASSLGLAVSYGEQYFGPGTRLTVT.

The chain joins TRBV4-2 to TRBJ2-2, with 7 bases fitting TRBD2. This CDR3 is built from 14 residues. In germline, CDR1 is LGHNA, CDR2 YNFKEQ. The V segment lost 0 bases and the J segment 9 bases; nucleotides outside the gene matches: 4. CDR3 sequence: CASSQEGGNRELFF. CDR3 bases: TGTGCCAGCAGCCAAGAGGGAGGGAACCGGGAGCTGTTTTTT.

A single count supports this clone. CDR3: CASSYEKPSTDTQYF. The DNA of the CDR3 is TGTGCCAGCAGTTACGAGAAACCCTCCACAGATACGCAGTATTTT. V gene TRBV6-2 or TRBV6-3 combines with J gene TRBJ2-3; D is uncertain. Germline assignment: CDR1 MNHEY and CDR2 SVGEGT. The CDR3 is 15 residues long. Trimming took off 2 bases at V and 2 bases at J, with 11 bases between the two ends.

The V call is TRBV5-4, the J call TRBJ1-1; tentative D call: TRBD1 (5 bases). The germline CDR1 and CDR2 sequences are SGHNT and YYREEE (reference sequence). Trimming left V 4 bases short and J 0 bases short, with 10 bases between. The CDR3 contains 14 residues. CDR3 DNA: TGTGCCAGCAGCCCAGGACATATGAACACTGAAGCTTTCTTT. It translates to CASSPGHMNTEAFF.

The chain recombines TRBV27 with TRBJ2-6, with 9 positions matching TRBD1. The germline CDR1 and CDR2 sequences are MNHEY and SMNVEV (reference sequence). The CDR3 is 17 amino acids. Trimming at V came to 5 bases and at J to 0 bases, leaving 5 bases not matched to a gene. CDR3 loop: CASSRDRAYSGANVLTF. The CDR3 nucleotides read TGTGCCAGCAGTCGGGACAGGGCTTACTCTGGGGCCAACGTCCTGACTTTC.

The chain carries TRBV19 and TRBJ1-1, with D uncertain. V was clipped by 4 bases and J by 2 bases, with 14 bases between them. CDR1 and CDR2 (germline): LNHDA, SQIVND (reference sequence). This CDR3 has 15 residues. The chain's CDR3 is CASSTRQGINTEAFF. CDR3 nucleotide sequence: TGTGCCAGTAGTACGCGACAAGGAATAAACACTGAAGCTTTCTTT.

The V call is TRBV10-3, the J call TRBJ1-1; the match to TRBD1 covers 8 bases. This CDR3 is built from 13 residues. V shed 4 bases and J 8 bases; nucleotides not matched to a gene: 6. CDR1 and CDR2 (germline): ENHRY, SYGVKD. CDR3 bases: TGTGCCATCAGTGCGCCACGACAGGGGGAAGCTTTCTTT. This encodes CAISAPRQGEAFF.

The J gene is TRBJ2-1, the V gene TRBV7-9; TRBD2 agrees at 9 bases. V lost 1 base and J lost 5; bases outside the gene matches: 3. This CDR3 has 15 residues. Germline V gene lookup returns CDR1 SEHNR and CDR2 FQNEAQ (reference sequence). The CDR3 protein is CASSLVRGGNNEQFF. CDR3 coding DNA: TGTGCCAGCAGCTTAGTGCGGGGGGGGAACAATGAGCAGTTCTTC.

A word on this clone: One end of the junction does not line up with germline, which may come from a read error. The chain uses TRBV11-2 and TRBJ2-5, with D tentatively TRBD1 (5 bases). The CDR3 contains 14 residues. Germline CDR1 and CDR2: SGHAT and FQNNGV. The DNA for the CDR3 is TGTGCCAGCAGCTTAATTGGGGCACAAGGGACCCAGTACTTC. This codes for CASSLIGAQGTQYF. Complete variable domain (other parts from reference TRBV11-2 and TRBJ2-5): EAGVAQSPRYKIIEKRQSVAFWCNPISGHATLYWYQQILGQGPKLLIQFQNNGVVDDSQLPKDRFSAERLKGVDSTLKIQPAKLEDSAVYLCASSLIGAQGTQYFGPGTRLLVL.

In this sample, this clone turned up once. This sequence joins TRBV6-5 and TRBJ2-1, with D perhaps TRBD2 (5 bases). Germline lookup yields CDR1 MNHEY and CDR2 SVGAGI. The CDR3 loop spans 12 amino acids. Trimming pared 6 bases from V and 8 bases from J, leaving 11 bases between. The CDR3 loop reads CASRTTGYEQFF. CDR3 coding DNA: TGTGCCAGCAGAACGACGGGGTATGAGCAGTTCTTC.

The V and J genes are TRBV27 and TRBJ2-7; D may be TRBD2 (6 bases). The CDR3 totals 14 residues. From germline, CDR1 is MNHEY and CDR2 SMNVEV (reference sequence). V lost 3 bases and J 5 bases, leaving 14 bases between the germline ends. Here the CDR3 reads CASSFKGAGDEQYF. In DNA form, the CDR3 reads TGTGCCAGCAGTTTTAAAGGAGCGGGTGACGAGCAGTACTTC.

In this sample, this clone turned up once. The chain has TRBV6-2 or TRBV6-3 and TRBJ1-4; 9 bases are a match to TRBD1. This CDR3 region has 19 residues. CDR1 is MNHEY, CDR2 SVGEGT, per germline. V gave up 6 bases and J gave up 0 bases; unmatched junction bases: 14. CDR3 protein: CASSPTDRGHLSTNEKLFF. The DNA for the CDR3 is TGTGCCAGCAGCCCCACGGACAGGGGTCACCTCTCAACTAATGAAAAACTGTTTTTT.

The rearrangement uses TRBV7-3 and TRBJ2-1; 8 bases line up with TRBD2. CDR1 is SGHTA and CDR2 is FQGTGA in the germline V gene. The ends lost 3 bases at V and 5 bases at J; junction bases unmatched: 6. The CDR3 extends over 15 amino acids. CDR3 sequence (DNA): TGTGCCAGCAGCTTTTTCGGGGGGGCCAACAATGAGCAGTTCTTC. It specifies CASSFFGGANNEQFF.

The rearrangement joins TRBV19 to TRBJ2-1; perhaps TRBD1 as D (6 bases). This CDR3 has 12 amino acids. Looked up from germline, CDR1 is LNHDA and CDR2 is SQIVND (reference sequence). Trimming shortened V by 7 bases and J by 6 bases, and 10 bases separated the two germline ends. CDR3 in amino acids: CASTRGFNEQFF. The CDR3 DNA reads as TGTGCCAGTACTAGGGGGTTCAATGAGCAGTTCTTC.

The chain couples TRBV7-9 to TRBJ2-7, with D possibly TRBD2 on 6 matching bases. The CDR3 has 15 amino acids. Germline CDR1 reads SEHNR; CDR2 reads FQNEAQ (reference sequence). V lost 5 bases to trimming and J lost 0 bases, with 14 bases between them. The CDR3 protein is CASSPPEGSSYEQYF. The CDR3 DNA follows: TGTGCCAGCAGCCCACCGGAGGGCAGCTCCTACGAGCAGTACTTC.

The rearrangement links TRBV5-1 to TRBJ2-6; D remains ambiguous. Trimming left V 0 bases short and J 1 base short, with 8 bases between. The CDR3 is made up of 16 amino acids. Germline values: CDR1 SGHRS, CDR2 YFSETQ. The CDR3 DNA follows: TGCGCCAGCAGCTTGGAAGCCACTTCTGGGGCCAACGTCCTGACTTTC. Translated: CASSLEATSGANVLTF.

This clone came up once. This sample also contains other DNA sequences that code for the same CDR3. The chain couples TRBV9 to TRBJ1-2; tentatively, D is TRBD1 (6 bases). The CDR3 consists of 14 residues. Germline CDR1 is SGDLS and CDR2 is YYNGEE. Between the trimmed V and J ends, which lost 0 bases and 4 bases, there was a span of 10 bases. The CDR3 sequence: CASSVGQGSYGYTF. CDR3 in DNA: TGTGCCAGCAGCGTAGGTCAGGGGTCCTATGGCTACACCTTC.

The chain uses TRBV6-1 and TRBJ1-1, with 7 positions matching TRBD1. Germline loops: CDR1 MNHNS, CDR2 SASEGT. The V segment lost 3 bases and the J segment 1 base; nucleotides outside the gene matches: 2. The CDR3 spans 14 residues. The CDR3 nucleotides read TGTGCCAGCAGTGAGGACAGGCGGAACACTGAAGCTTTCTTT. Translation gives CASSEDRRNTEAFF.